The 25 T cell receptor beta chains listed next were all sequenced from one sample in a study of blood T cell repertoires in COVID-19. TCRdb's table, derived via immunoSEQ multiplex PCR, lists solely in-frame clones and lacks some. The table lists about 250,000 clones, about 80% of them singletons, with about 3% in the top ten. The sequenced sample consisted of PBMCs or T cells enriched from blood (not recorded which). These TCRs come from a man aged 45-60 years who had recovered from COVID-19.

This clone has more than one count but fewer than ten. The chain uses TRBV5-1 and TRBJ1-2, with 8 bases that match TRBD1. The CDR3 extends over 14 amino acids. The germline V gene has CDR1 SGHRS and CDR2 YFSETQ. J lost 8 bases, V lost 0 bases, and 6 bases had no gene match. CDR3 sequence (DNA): TGCGCCAGCAGCTTGGGGGACAGGATTGTGGGCTACACCTTC. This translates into CASSLGDRIVGYTF.

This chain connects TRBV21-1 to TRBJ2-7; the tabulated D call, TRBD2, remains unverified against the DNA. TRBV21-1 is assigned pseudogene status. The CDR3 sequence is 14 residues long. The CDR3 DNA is TGTGCCAGCAGCGTGGTTCGGGGTTCCTACGAGCAGTACTTC. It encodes CASSVVRGSYEQYF.

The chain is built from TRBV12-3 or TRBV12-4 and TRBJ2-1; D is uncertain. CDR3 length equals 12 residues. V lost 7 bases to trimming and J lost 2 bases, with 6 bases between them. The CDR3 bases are TGTGCCAGCAAACAGCCCTACAATGAGCAGTTCTTC. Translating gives CASKQPYNEQFF.

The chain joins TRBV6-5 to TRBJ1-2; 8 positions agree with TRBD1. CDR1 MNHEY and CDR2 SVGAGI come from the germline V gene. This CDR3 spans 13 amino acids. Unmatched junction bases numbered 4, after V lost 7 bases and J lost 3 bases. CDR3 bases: TGTGCCAGCATTACGACAGGGGACTATGGCTACACCTTC. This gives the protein CASITTGDYGYTF.

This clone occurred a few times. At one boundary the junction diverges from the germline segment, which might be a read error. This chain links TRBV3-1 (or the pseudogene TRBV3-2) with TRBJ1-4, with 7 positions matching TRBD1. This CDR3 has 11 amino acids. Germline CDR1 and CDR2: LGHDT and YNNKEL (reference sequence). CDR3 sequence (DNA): TGTGCCAGCAGCTTTTCCGGGACAGTCTCTTTT. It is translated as CASSFSGTVSF.

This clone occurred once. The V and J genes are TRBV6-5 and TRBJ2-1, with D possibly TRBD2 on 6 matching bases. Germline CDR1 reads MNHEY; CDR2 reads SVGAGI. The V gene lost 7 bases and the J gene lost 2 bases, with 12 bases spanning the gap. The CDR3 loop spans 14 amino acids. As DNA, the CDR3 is TGTGCCAGCAAAGGCGGGGTCGCCTACAATGAGCAGTTCTTC. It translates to CASKGGVAYNEQFF.

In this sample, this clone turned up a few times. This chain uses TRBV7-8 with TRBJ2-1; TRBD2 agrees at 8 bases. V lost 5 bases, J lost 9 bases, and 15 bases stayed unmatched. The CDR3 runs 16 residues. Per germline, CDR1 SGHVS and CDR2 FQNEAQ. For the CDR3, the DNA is TGTGCCAGCAGCGCAATCCGAGCGGGAGAGGCCGGTGAGCAGTTCTTC. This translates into CASSAIRAGEAGEQFF.

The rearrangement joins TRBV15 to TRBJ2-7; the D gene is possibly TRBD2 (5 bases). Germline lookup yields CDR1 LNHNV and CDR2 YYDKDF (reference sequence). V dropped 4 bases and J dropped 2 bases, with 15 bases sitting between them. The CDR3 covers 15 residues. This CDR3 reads CATSMFRGPPYEQYF. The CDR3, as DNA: TGTGCCACCAGCATGTTTCGGGGTCCGCCCTACGAGCAGTACTTC. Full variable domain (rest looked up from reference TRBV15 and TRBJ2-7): DAMVIQNPRYQVTQFGKPVTLSCSQTLNHNVMYWYQQKSSQAPKLLFHYYDKDFNNEADTPDNFQSRRPNTSFCFLDIRSPGLGDTAMYLCATSMFRGPPYEQYFGPGTRLTVT.

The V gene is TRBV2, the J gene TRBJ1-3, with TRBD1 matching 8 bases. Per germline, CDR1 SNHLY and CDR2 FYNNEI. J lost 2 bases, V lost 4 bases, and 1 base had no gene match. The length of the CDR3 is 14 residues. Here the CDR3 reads CASSADRAGNTIYF. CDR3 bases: TGTGCCAGCAGTGCGGACAGGGCTGGAAACACCATATATTTT.

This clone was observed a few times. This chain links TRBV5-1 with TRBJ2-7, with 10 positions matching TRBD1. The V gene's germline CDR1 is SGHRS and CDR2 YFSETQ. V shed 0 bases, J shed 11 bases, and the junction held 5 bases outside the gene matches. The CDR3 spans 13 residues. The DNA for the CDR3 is TGCGCCAGCAGCTTGGACCCGGGACAGGGGAAGTACTTC. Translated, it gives CASSLDPGQGKYF.

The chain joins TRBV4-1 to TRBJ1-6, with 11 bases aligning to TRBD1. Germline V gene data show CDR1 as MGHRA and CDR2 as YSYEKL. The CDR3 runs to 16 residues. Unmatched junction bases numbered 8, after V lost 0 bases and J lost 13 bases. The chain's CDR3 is CASSQEDRGQTVPLHF. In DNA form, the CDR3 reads TGCGCCAGCAGCCAAGAGGACAGGGGGCAGACAGTTCCCCTCCACTTT.

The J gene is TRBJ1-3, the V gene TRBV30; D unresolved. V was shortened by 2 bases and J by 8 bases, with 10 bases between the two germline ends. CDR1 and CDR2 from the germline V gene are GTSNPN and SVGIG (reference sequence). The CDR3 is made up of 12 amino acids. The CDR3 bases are TGTGCCTGGAGTACCCCCACGGACACCATATATTTT. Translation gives CAWSTPTDTIYF.

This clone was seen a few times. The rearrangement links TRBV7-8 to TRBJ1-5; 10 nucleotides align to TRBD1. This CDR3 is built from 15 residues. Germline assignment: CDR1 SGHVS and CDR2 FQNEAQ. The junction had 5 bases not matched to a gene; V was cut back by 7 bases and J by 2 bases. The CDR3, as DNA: TGTGCCAGCAACTCCGGGACAGGGGGCAATCAGCCCCAGCATTTT. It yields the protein CASNSGTGGNQPQHF.

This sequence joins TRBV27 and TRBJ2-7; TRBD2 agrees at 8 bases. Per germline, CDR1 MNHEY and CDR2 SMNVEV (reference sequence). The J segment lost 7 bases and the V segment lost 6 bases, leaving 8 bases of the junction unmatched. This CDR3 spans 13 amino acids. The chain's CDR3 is CASRPTQRGEQYF. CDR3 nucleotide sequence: TGTGCCAGCAGACCAACCCAGCGGGGGGAGCAGTACTTC.

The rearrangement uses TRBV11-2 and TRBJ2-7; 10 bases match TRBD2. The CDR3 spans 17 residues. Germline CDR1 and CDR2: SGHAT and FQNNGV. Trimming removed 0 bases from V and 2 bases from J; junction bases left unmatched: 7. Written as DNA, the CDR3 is TGTGCCAGCAGCTTAGATAGGGTAGCGGGGGGCCCCTACGAGCAGTACTTC. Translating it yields CASSLDRVAGGPYEQYF.

The DNA of the CDR3 is TGTGCCAGCAACCCCGGGAGGGTGGAGTATGGCTACACCTTC. Residues: CASNPGRVEYGYTF. The chain combines TRBV27 with TRBJ1-2; no clear D gene. Germline V gives CDR1 MNHEY, CDR2 SMNVEV (reference sequence). This CDR3 has 14 residues. Trimming removed 7 bases at V and 5 bases at J, with 17 bases between.

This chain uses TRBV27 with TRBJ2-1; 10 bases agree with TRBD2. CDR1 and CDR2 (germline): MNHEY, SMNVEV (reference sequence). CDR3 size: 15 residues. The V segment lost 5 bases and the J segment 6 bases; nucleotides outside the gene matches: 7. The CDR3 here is CASSRRTSGSNEQFF. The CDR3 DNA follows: TGTGCCAGCAGTCGAAGGACTAGCGGTAGCAATGAGCAGTTCTTC.

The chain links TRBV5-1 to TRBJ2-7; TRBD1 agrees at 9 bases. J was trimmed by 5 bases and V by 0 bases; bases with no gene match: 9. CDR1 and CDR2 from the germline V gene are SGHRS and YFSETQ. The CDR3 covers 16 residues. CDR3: CASSLEARQGVDEQYF. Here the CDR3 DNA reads TGCGCCAGCAGCTTGGAGGCCAGACAGGGGGTAGACGAGCAGTACTTC. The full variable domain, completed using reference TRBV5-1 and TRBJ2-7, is KAGVTQTPRYLIKTRGQQVTLSCSPISGHRSVSWYQQTPGQGLQFLFEYFSETQRNKGNFPGRFSGRQFSNSRSEMNVSTLELGDSALYLCASSLEARQGVDEQYFGPGTRLTVT.

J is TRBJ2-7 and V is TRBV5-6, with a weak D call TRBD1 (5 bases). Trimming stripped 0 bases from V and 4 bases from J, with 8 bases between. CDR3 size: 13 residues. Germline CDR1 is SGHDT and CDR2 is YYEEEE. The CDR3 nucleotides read TGTGCCAGCAGCTTGGGGGGCGTTTACGAGCAGTACTTC. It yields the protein CASSLGGVYEQYF.

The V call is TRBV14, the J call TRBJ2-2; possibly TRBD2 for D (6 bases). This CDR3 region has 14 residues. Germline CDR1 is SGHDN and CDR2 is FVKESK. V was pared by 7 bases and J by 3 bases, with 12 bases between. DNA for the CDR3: TGTGCCAGCACCGGAGGGCTTCACACCGGGGAGCTGTTTTTT. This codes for CASTGGLHTGELFF.

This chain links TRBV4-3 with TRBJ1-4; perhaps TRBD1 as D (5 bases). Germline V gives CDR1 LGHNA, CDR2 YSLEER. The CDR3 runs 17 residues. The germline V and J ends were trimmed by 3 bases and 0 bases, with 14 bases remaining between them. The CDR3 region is CASSHNYKTATNEKLFF. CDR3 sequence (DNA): TGCGCCAGCAGCCATAATTACAAGACAGCAACTAATGAAAAACTGTTTTTT.

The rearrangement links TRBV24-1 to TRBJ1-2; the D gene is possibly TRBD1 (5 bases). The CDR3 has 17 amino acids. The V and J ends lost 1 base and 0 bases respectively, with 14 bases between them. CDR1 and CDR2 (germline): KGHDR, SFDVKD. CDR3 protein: CATSDFWGNFTNYGYTF. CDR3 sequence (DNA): TGTGCCACCAGTGATTTCTGGGGCAACTTTACTAACTATGGCTACACCTTC.

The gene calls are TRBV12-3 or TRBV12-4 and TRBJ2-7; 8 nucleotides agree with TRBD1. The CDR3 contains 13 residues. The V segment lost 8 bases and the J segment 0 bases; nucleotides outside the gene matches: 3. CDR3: CASQGASSYEQYF. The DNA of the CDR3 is TGTGCCAGCCAGGGGGCGAGCTCCTACGAGCAGTACTTC.

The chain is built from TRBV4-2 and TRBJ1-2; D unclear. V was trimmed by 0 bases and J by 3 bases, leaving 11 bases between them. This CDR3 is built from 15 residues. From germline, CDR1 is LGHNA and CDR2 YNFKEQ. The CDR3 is CASSQDREGYYGYTF. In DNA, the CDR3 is TGTGCCAGCAGCCAAGATCGAGAGGGCTACTATGGCTACACCTTC.

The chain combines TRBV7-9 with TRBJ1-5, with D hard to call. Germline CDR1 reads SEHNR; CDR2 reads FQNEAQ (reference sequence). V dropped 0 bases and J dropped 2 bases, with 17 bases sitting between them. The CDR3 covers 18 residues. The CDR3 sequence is CASSLAESGVLGNQPQHF. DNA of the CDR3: TGTGCCAGCAGCTTAGCAGAGAGCGGGGTTTTGGGCAATCAGCCCCAGCATTTT.